These T cell receptor beta chains were read from a single sample in a study of vaccination and CD4 T cells after COVID-19. In TCRdb, the PCR reads were re-called with MiXCR into one record per CDR3 protein. Found here are roughly 20,000 distinct CDR3 sequences, under 65% of them singletons; the top ten hold 8% to 10%. Their specific antigens are unknown. Specimen: CD4+ T cells from blood, cultured in vitro. The receptor set was obtained from a human donor who had recovered from COVID-19. Both conserved end residues are part of each CDR3. Fields, in order: V gene, J gene, D gene, clone size, CDR3 DNA, CDR3 protein. The D gene is left open where the match is weak. Rows give clone size only sometimes, using once, few, many, or a class for an expanded clone.

v_call: TRBV11-1
j_call: TRBJ2-7
d_call: TRBD1
clone_size: .
cdr3_nt: TGTGCCAGCAGCGGGGACAGATCCTACGAGCAGTACTTC
cdr3_aa: CASSGDRSYEQYF

v_call: TRBV7-9
j_call: TRBJ2-1
d_call: TRBD1
clone_size: .
cdr3_nt: TGTGCCAGCAGCTTAGCAGGTGGACAGGGTCGCAATGAGCAGTTCTTC
cdr3_aa: CASSLAGGQGRNEQFF

v_call: TRBV20-1
j_call: TRBJ1-2
d_call: .
clone_size: .
cdr3_nt: TGCAGTGCAAGGGACACTCTTGGCTACACCTTC
cdr3_aa: CSARDTLGYTF

v_call: TRBV25-1
j_call: TRBJ2-5
d_call: .
clone_size: few
cdr3_nt: TGTGCCAGCAGTGAATTCATTCGGGGTGGTGTTGAGACCCAGTACTTC
cdr3_aa: CASSEFIRGGVETQYF

v_call: TRBV28
j_call: TRBJ2-7
d_call: .
clone_size: .
cdr3_nt: TGTGCCAGCAGCAGGGAGACTAGTCCCGGCTACGAGCAGTACTTC
cdr3_aa: CASSRETSPGYEQYF

v_call: TRBV7-6
j_call: TRBJ2-1
d_call: .
clone_size: .
cdr3_nt: TGTGCCAGCACCCGGGGGACGGTCTCCTACAATGAGCAGTTCTTC
cdr3_aa: CASTRGTVSYNEQFF

v_call: TRBV20-1
j_call: TRBJ1-1
d_call: .
clone_size: few
cdr3_nt: TGCAGTGCACCCCGACAGCGTATGAACACTGAAGCTTTCTTT
cdr3_aa: CSAPRQRMNTEAFF

v_call: TRBV20-1
j_call: TRBJ2-2
d_call: .
clone_size: .
cdr3_nt: TGCAGAGCACGAGGATCCGGCGGCCCCGGGGAGCTGTTTTTT
cdr3_aa: CRARGSGGPGELFF

v_call: TRBV27
j_call: TRBJ2-6
d_call: TRBD1
clone_size: .
cdr3_nt: TGTGCCAGCAGGCCCCAGGGGGCACTAACTGGGGCCAACGTCCTGACTTTC
cdr3_aa: CASRPQGALTGANVLTF

v_call: TRBV6-2/TRBV6-3
j_call: TRBJ2-2
d_call: TRBD1
clone_size: .
cdr3_nt: TGTGCCAGCAGTTCCCCGGCCGGGACAGCGAACACCGGGGAGCTGTTTTTT
cdr3_aa: CASSSPAGTANTGELFF

v_call: TRBV6-5
j_call: TRBJ2-7
d_call: .
clone_size: .
cdr3_nt: TGTGCCAGCAGTTATCCTCCGGACCGAGCCTACGAGCAGTACTTC
cdr3_aa: CASSYPPDRAYEQYF

v_call: TRBV6-5
j_call: TRBJ2-7
d_call: .
clone_size: .
cdr3_nt: TGTGCCAGCAGTTACTCGAACGCCTACGAGCAGTACTTC
cdr3_aa: CASSYSNAYEQYF

v_call: TRBV28
j_call: TRBJ1-2
d_call: .
clone_size: .
cdr3_nt: TGTGCCAGCAGAGATGGATCTAACTATGGCTACACCTTC
cdr3_aa: CASRDGSNYGYTF

v_call: TRBV11-3
j_call: TRBJ2-1
d_call: .
clone_size: .
cdr3_nt: TGTGCCAGCAGCTTATCCGGAAACAATGAGCAGTTCTTC
cdr3_aa: CASSLSGNNEQFF

v_call: TRBV20-1
j_call: TRBJ1-2
d_call: TRBD1
clone_size: .
cdr3_nt: TGCAGTGCCGAGGGGACAGGGGGCGCGGGCTACACCTTC
cdr3_aa: CSAEGTGGAGYTF

v_call: TRBV9
j_call: TRBJ2-7
d_call: .
clone_size: .
cdr3_nt: TGTGCCAGCAGCGTCGCTCTAGGCGAGCAGTACTTC
cdr3_aa: CASSVALGEQYF

v_call: TRBV2
j_call: TRBJ2-1
d_call: .
clone_size: .
cdr3_nt: TGTGCCAGCAGTCCGAGTGGTGGGTCCTACAATGAGCAGTTCTTC
cdr3_aa: CASSPSGGSYNEQFF

v_call: TRBV5-1
j_call: TRBJ1-2
d_call: TRBD1
clone_size: .
cdr3_nt: TGCGCCAGCAGCGGGGGACAGAACTATGGCTACACCTTC
cdr3_aa: CASSGGQNYGYTF

v_call: TRBV20-1
j_call: TRBJ2-2
d_call: .
clone_size: .
cdr3_nt: TGCAGTGCTAGAGATACTAGCCCCGGGGAGCTGTTTTTT
cdr3_aa: CSARDTSPGELFF

v_call: TRBV27
j_call: TRBJ2-7
d_call: TRBD2
clone_size: .
cdr3_nt: TGTGCCAGCAGATTCCGGGAGGGGGGCTCCGAGCAGTACTTC
cdr3_aa: CASRFREGGSEQYF

v_call: TRBV5-1
j_call: TRBJ1-2
d_call: .
clone_size: large
cdr3_nt: TGCGCCAGCAGCTTACAGATCCCAAGCTATGGCTACACCTTC
cdr3_aa: CASSLQIPSYGYTF

v_call: TRBV27
j_call: TRBJ2-7
d_call: .
clone_size: .
cdr3_nt: TGTGCCAGCAGCCACTCAGGGCACTACGAGCAGTACTTC
cdr3_aa: CASSHSGHYEQYF

v_call: TRBV6-1
j_call: TRBJ1-6
d_call: .
clone_size: .
cdr3_nt: TGTGCCAGCAGAGAACGACCGGACAGCCCAAATTCACCCCTCCACTTT
cdr3_aa: CASRERPDSPNSPLHF

v_call: TRBV6-1
j_call: TRBJ2-7
d_call: .
clone_size: .
cdr3_nt: TGTGCCAGCAGCACCACGTGGGGGACCGACTACGAGCAGTACTTC
cdr3_aa: CASSTTWGTDYEQYF

v_call: TRBV28
j_call: TRBJ1-2
d_call: .
clone_size: .
cdr3_nt: TGTGCCAGCAGTTTAATGGAGTATGGCTACACCTTC
cdr3_aa: CASSLMEYGYTF

v_call: TRBV2
j_call: TRBJ2-1
d_call: TRBD2
clone_size: .
cdr3_nt: TGTGCCAGCAGGAAAGCCGGGACTAGCGGGAACAATGAGCAGTTCTTC
cdr3_aa: CASRKAGTSGNNEQFF

v_call: TRBV7-9
j_call: TRBJ2-7
d_call: .
clone_size: .
cdr3_nt: TGTGCCAGCAGCTTACCCAGGGGAACCTACGAGCAGTACTTC
cdr3_aa: CASSLPRGTYEQYF

v_call: TRBV5-4
j_call: TRBJ2-7
d_call: .
clone_size: .
cdr3_nt: TGTGCCAGCAGCTCCATTCCCCCGGGACTGGACCCCTACGAGCAGTACTTC
cdr3_aa: CASSSIPPGLDPYEQYF

v_call: TRBV6-1
j_call: TRBJ1-1
d_call: .
clone_size: few
cdr3_nt: TGTGCCAGCAGTGAACTTGGTATAAGTAGGTACACTGAAGCTTTCTTT
cdr3_aa: CASSELGISRYTEAFF

v_call: TRBV7-8
j_call: TRBJ2-2
d_call: .
clone_size: .
cdr3_nt: TGTGCCAGCAGCCCCTCCGCGAGGAGTACCGGGGAGCTGTTTTTT
cdr3_aa: CASSPSARSTGELFF

v_call: TRBV7-2
j_call: TRBJ2-1
d_call: .
clone_size: .
cdr3_nt: TGTGCCAGCAGCGGCTTGGGCTCCTACAATGAGCAGTTCTTC
cdr3_aa: CASSGLGSYNEQFF

v_call: TRBV5-1
j_call: TRBJ1-1
d_call: .
clone_size: .
cdr3_nt: TGCGCCAGCAGCCCTGCGACAGGCCTACCGGGCACTGAAGCTTTCTTT
cdr3_aa: CASSPATGLPGTEAFF

v_call: TRBV19
j_call: TRBJ2-3
d_call: .
clone_size: .
cdr3_nt: TGTGCCAGTAGTGAGAGCGGCCCCCCAGCAGATACGCAGTATTTT
cdr3_aa: CASSESGPPADTQYF

v_call: TRBV20-1
j_call: TRBJ2-3
d_call: .
clone_size: .
cdr3_nt: TGCAGTGCTAGAATTCGGGCCGGGGGTTACACAGATACGCAGTATTTT
cdr3_aa: CSARIRAGGYTDTQYF

v_call: TRBV27
j_call: TRBJ1-2
d_call: .
clone_size: .
cdr3_nt: TGTGCCAGCAGCCGAACAGGGTTCCGAGCCTATGGCTACACCTTC
cdr3_aa: CASSRTGFRAYGYTF

v_call: TRBV7-2
j_call: TRBJ2-7
d_call: TRBD2
clone_size: .
cdr3_nt: TGTGCCAGCAGCCTCCGACATCCGACTAGCGGGGGGGTCCTCTCCTACGAGCAGTACTTC
cdr3_aa: CASSLRHPTSGGVLSYEQYF

v_call: TRBV29-1
j_call: TRBJ1-2
d_call: TRBD1
clone_size: .
cdr3_nt: TGCAGCGTTGAACGGGACAGGGCCTATGGCTACACCTTC
cdr3_aa: CSVERDRAYGYTF

v_call: TRBV5-6
j_call: TRBJ2-7
d_call: .
clone_size: .
cdr3_nt: TGTGCCAGCAGCTTGGTCCCGTACGAGCAGTACTTC
cdr3_aa: CASSLVPYEQYF

v_call: TRBV10-3
j_call: TRBJ2-5
d_call: .
clone_size: once
cdr3_nt: TGTGCCATCAGTGCGGACCATCCCCCCACCTACGAGACCCAGTACTTC
cdr3_aa: CAISADHPPTYETQYF

v_call: TRBV20-1
j_call: TRBJ2-3
d_call: .
clone_size: .
cdr3_nt: TGCAGTGCTACTTCCGAAAACACAGATACGCAGTATTTT
cdr3_aa: CSATSENTDTQYF

v_call: TRBV7-9
j_call: TRBJ1-1
d_call: .
clone_size: .
cdr3_nt: TGTGCCAGCAGCAATACCGGGACACCGAGTACTGAAGCTTTCTTT
cdr3_aa: CASSNTGTPSTEAFF

v_call: TRBV10-1
j_call: TRBJ2-5
d_call: TRBD1
clone_size: .
cdr3_nt: TGCGCCAGCAGTGACACAGGGGGCCAAGAGACCCAGTACTTC
cdr3_aa: CASSDTGGQETQYF

v_call: TRBV6-5
j_call: TRBJ1-3
d_call: .
clone_size: .
cdr3_nt: TGTGCCAGCAGTTACTCGTCAGGCACAGCGGGAAACACCATATATTTT
cdr3_aa: CASSYSSGTAGNTIYF

v_call: TRBV6-2/TRBV6-3
j_call: TRBJ2-5
d_call: .
clone_size: .
cdr3_nt: TGTGCCAGCAGTTACTGGTCCTGGGGCCAAGAGACCCAGTACTTC
cdr3_aa: CASSYWSWGQETQYF

v_call: TRBV7-9
j_call: TRBJ1-2
d_call: TRBD1
clone_size: .
cdr3_nt: TGTGCCAGCAGCCCGAGACAGGGGCTGCGTGGCTACACCTTC
cdr3_aa: CASSPRQGLRGYTF

v_call: TRBV18
j_call: TRBJ1-5
d_call: TRBD1
clone_size: .
cdr3_nt: TGTGCCAGCTCACAGGGACAGAATCAGCCCCAGCATTTT
cdr3_aa: CASSQGQNQPQHF

v_call: TRBV27
j_call: TRBJ1-1
d_call: TRBD1
clone_size: .
cdr3_nt: TGTGCCAGCAGTTTCCTCGGACAGGTGAACACTGAAGCTTTCTTT
cdr3_aa: CASSFLGQVNTEAFF

v_call: TRBV11-3
j_call: TRBJ2-5
d_call: TRBD2
clone_size: .
cdr3_nt: TGTGCCAGCAGCCCCGGGAGGGGCGGCCAAGAGACCCAGTACTTC
cdr3_aa: CASSPGRGGQETQYF

v_call: TRBV19
j_call: TRBJ2-7
d_call: .
clone_size: .
cdr3_nt: TGTGCCAGTCGCTCGGGGGACAGCTCCTACGAGCAGTACTTC
cdr3_aa: CASRSGDSSYEQYF

v_call: TRBV7-5
j_call: TRBJ1-5
d_call: .
clone_size: .
cdr3_nt: .
cdr3_aa: CISVPEAYSEGSSRGEREQPQHF

v_call: TRBV28
j_call: TRBJ1-2
d_call: .
clone_size: .
cdr3_nt: TGTGCCAGCAGATTTATGGGTGGGGGTAACTATGGCTACACCTTC
cdr3_aa: CASRFMGGGNYGYTF

v_call: TRBV7-9
j_call: TRBJ2-1
d_call: .
clone_size: .
cdr3_nt: TGTGCCAGCAGCCCGACTAGTAGCAATGAGCAGTTCTTC
cdr3_aa: CASSPTSSNEQFF

v_call: TRBV5-5
j_call: TRBJ2-5
d_call: TRBD1
clone_size: few
cdr3_nt: TGTGCCAGCAGCTTTCTCGGGACAGTGAACCAAGAGACCCAGTACTTC
cdr3_aa: CASSFLGTVNQETQYF

v_call: TRBV7-9
j_call: TRBJ1-3
d_call: .
clone_size: few
cdr3_nt: TGTGCCAGCAGCTGGGGGAGGGACACCTCTGGAAACACCATATATTTT
cdr3_aa: CASSWGRDTSGNTIYF

v_call: TRBV23-1
j_call: TRBJ2-3
d_call: .
clone_size: few
cdr3_nt: TGCGCCAGCGGACGGGATACGCAGTATTTT
cdr3_aa: CASGRDTQYF

v_call: TRBV4-3
j_call: TRBJ2-6
d_call: TRBD1
clone_size: .
cdr3_nt: TGCGCCAGCAGCCAAGATTTTGGGACAGCCGACTCTGGGGCCAACGTCCTGACTTTC
cdr3_aa: CASSQDFGTADSGANVLTF

v_call: TRBV5-3
j_call: TRBJ2-1
d_call: .
clone_size: .
cdr3_nt: TGTGCCAGAAGCTTGGCCTCAGCTATGAAGCAGTTCTTC
cdr3_aa: CARSLASAMKQFF

v_call: TRBV12-3/TRBV12-4
j_call: TRBJ1-2
d_call: .
clone_size: .
cdr3_nt: TGTGCCAGCACCCGGGGGGGGGAAATGTATGGCTACACCTTC
cdr3_aa: CASTRGGEMYGYTF

v_call: TRBV5-4
j_call: TRBJ2-1
d_call: .
clone_size: few
cdr3_nt: TGTGCCAGCAGCTTGCCCGGGACTGGCGGGTACAATGAGCAGTTCTTC
cdr3_aa: CASSLPGTGGYNEQFF

v_call: TRBV6-5
j_call: TRBJ2-5
d_call: .
clone_size: .
cdr3_nt: TGTGCCAGCAGTTACTCTGGGGGTGGGCGGGAGACCCAGTACTTC
cdr3_aa: CASSYSGGGRETQYF